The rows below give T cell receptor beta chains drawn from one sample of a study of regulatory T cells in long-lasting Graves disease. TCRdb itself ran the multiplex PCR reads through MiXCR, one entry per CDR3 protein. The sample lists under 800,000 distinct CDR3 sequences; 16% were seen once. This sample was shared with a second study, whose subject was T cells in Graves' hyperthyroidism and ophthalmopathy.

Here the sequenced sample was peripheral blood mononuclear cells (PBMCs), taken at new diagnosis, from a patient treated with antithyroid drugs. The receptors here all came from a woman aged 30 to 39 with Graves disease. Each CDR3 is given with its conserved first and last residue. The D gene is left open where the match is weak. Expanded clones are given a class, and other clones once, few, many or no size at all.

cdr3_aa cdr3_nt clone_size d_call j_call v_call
CSARDRSRDSFNEQYF TGCAGTGCTAGAGATAGGAGCAGGGACAGTTTCAACGAGCAGTACTTC few TRBD1 TRBJ2-7 TRBV20-1
CAWNRGPTEAFF TGTGCCTGGAACCGGGGCCCCACTGAAGCTTTCTTT many . TRBJ1-1 TRBV30
CASSLAEGITGELFF TGCGCCAGCAGCTTGGCCGAGGGAATTACCGGGGAGCTGTTTTTT few . TRBJ2-2 TRBV5-1
CASSGWGTSGYNEQFF TGTGCCAGCAGTGGCTGGGGGACTAGCGGTTACAATGAGCAGTTCTTC many TRBD2 TRBJ2-1 TRBV28
CASSQGIAGSSGYTF TGTGCCAGCAGCCAAGGAATCGCAGGATCCTCTGGCTACACCTTC few . TRBJ1-2 TRBV3-1
CASSQGAHNTGELFF TGTGCCAGCAGCCAAGGTGCCCACAACACCGGGGAGCTGTTTTTT few . TRBJ2-2 TRBV3-1
CASSNPYGTSDTQYF TGTGCCAGCAGCAACCCTTACGGGACGTCAGATACGCAGTATTTT many . TRBJ2-3 TRBV11-2
CASSLASTSWWSEKLFF TGCGCCAGCAGCTTGGCCAGTACTTCATGGTGGAGTGAAAAACTGTTTTTT . . TRBJ1-4 TRBV5-1
CSARGAPTDTRYF TGCAGTGCTAGGGGGGCCCCCACAGATACGCGGTATTTT . . TRBJ2-3 TRBV20-1
CSAPDTYKAGGSTDTQYF TGCAGTGCACCCGACACGTATAAAGCGGGAGGGAGCACAGATACGCAGTATTTT . TRBD2 TRBJ2-3 TRBV20-1
CSAAMGANYGYTF TGCAGTGCTGCTATGGGTGCTAACTATGGCTACACCTTC few . TRBJ1-2 TRBV20-1
CASSRGTASGSYNEQFF TGTGCCAGTAGTCGTGGGACCGCATCGGGCTCCTACAATGAGCAGTTCTTC few . TRBJ2-1 TRBV19
CASSGWGSNQPQHF TGTGCCAGCAGTGGCTGGGGGAGCAATCAGCCCCAGCATTTT many . TRBJ1-5 TRBV6-1
CASGFAGTGVGNTIYF TGTGCCAGCGGTTTCGCGGGTACGGGCGTAGGAAACACCATATATTTT many . TRBJ1-3 TRBV28
CATGDRAGTEAFF TGTGCCACCGGGGACAGGGCTGGCACTGAAGCTTTCTTT many TRBD1 TRBJ1-1 TRBV24-1
CATTGSSYNEQFF TGTGCCACGACAGGAAGCTCCTACAATGAGCAGTTCTTC few . TRBJ2-1 TRBV24-1
CASRPGLAGQLEITDTQYF TGCGCCAGCAGACCTGGACTAGCGGGGCAATTGGAGATCACAGATACGCAGTATTTT . TRBD2 TRBJ2-3 TRBV4-1
CASSSWTSGTSEQYF TGTGCCAGCAGTTCCTGGACTAGCGGGACTAGCGAGCAGTACTTC few TRBD2 TRBJ2-7 TRBV6-5
CASSLGQGSMVFF TGTGCCAGCAGCCTGGGACAGGGGTCGATGGTTTTCTTT many TRBD1 TRBJ1-1 TRBV11-1
CSPRALQYFTDTQYF TGCAGTCCTAGAGCGCTCCAGTATTTCACAGATACGCAGTATTTT many . TRBJ2-3 TRBV20-1
CAWSVRLGGRGYTF TGTGCCTGGAGTGTGCGTTTGGGGGGACGTGGCTACACCTTC . . TRBJ1-2 TRBV30
CASRRGAQVTGELFF TGTGCCAGTAGAAGGGGGGCCCAGGTCACCGGGGAGCTGTTTTTT . . TRBJ2-2 TRBV19
CATSDPGGGSRGYTF TGTGCCACCAGTGACCCCGGAGGGGGTTCAAGGGGCTACACCTTC . . TRBJ1-2 TRBV24-1
CASSLTSGANNEQFF TGTGCCAGCAGCTTAACTAGCGGGGCAAACAATGAGCAGTTCTTC many TRBD2 TRBJ2-1 TRBV11-3
CASNRKPNTEAFF TGTGCCAGCAATCGGAAGCCAAACACTGAAGCTTTCTTT few . TRBJ1-1 TRBV28
CASSLKGVTNEKLFF TGTGCCAGCAGCCTAAAAGGGGTAACTAATGAAAAACTGTTTTTT . . TRBJ1-4 TRBV6-2/TRBV6-3
CASTVAAGAPGNTIYF TGTGCCAGCACCGTCGCCGCGGGGGCGCCTGGAAACACCATATATTTT many . TRBJ1-3 TRBV28
CSGRGGGPSSYEQYF TGCAGCGGGAGGGGGGGGGGTCCAAGCTCCTACGAGCAGTACTTC few . TRBJ2-7 TRBV29-1
CASSYASGTAGNQPQHF TGTGCCAGCAGCTATGCTTCCGGGACCGCTGGGAATCAGCCCCAGCATTTT . . TRBJ1-5 TRBV7-9
CASSPTIRLAGVNEQFF TGTGCCAGCTCACCGACGATACGACTAGCGGGAGTCAATGAGCAGTTCTTC few TRBD2 TRBJ2-1 TRBV18
CASSIPGTPYEQYF TGTGCCAGCAGCATCCCCGGGACGCCTTACGAGCAGTACTTC many . TRBJ2-7 TRBV7-2
CASSTVDAIAKNIQYF TGTGCCAGCAGTACTGTAGATGCGATAGCCAAAAACATTCAGTACTTC many . TRBJ2-4 TRBV28
CASSMIAVGLLDGYTF TGTGCCAGTAGTATGATAGCCGTCGGTCTTTTGGATGGCTACACCTTC many . TRBJ1-2 TRBV19
CASNLGSRSTEAFF TGTGCCAGCAATCTTGGTAGTCGCAGCACTGAAGCTTTCTTT . . TRBJ1-1 TRBV6-1
CASSGDRFGNQPQHF TGTGCCAGCAGCGGAGACAGGTTTGGCAATCAGCCCCAGCATTTT . . TRBJ1-5 TRBV2
CASSVRQGLGETQYF TGTGCCAGCAGTGTACGACAGGGTCTCGGAGAGACCCAGTACTTC many TRBD1 TRBJ2-5 TRBV27
CAWSVLPGQVGNTIYF TGTGCCTGGAGTGTACTCCCGGGACAGGTCGGAAACACCATATATTTT . TRBD1 TRBJ1-3 TRBV30
CASSENWGPGETQYF TGTGCCAGCAGTGAAAATTGGGGGCCGGGGGAGACCCAGTACTTC . . TRBJ2-5 TRBV6-2/TRBV6-3
CAWTDRGHGYTF TGTGCCTGGACCGACAGGGGGCATGGCTACACCTTC many TRBD1 TRBJ1-2 TRBV30
CSAREGTSSTDTQYF TGCAGTGCTAGAGAAGGGACATCTAGCACAGATACGCAGTATTTT few . TRBJ2-3 TRBV20-1
CASSSGQPGSYEQYF TGTGCCAGCAGCTCCGGACAGCCGGGATCCTACGAGCAGTACTTC many . TRBJ2-7 TRBV7-2
CASSPTHSYEQYF TGTGCCAGCTCACCTACCCACTCCTACGAGCAGTACTTC many . TRBJ2-7 TRBV18
CASRATTGTGPYEQYF TGTGCCAGCAGAGCAACCACCGGGACAGGCCCCTACGAGCAGTACTTC many TRBD1 TRBJ2-7 TRBV2
CASSLVGGQRANYGYTF TGTGCCAGCAGCTTAGTAGGGGGACAGAGAGCTAACTATGGCTACACCTTC many TRBD1 TRBJ1-2 TRBV7-2
CSARETKGFQETQYF TGCAGTGCTAGAGAGACAAAGGGGTTCCAAGAGACCCAGTACTTC . . TRBJ2-5 TRBV20-1
CASENTRIRETQYF TGTGCCAGCGAAAACACTCGGATTAGAGAGACCCAGTACTTC many . TRBJ2-5 TRBV6-1
CSVVLGGRNEKLFF TGCAGCGTTGTATTAGGGGGCCGGAATGAAAAACTGTTTTTT few TRBD1 TRBJ1-4 TRBV29-1
CASSYRAGAYEQYF TGTGCCAGCAGTTATCGGGCAGGAGCCTACGAGCAGTACTTC . . TRBJ2-7 TRBV6-5
CASSLRGGTTDTQYF TGTGCCAGCAGTTTAAGGGGGGGAACCACAGATACGCAGTATTTT . . TRBJ2-3 TRBV27
CASSPGTGAYGYTF TGTGCCAGCAGTCCCGGGACAGGGGCCTATGGCTACACCTTC many TRBD1 TRBJ1-2 TRBV2
CSVVPREKSDTQYF TGCAGCGTTGTACCGCGGGAGAAGTCAGATACGCAGTATTTT many TRBD2 TRBJ2-3 TRBV29-1
CASKQGGAAFF TGTGCCAGTAAACAGGGGGGGGCAGCGTTCTTT few TRBD1 TRBJ1-1 TRBV19
CASRPHKGAGGNTIYF TGTGCCAGCAGACCCCACAAGGGGGCGGGTGGAAACACCATATATTTT many TRBD1 TRBJ1-3 TRBV2
CAISANEGQGDNQPQHF TGTGCCATCAGTGCCAACGAGGGACAGGGTGACAATCAGCCCCAGCATTTT many TRBD1 TRBJ1-5 TRBV10-3
CASSWEDRARRQPQHF TGTGCCAGCAGTTGGGAGGACAGGGCCCGCCGTCAGCCCCAGCATTTT many TRBD1 TRBJ1-5 TRBV27